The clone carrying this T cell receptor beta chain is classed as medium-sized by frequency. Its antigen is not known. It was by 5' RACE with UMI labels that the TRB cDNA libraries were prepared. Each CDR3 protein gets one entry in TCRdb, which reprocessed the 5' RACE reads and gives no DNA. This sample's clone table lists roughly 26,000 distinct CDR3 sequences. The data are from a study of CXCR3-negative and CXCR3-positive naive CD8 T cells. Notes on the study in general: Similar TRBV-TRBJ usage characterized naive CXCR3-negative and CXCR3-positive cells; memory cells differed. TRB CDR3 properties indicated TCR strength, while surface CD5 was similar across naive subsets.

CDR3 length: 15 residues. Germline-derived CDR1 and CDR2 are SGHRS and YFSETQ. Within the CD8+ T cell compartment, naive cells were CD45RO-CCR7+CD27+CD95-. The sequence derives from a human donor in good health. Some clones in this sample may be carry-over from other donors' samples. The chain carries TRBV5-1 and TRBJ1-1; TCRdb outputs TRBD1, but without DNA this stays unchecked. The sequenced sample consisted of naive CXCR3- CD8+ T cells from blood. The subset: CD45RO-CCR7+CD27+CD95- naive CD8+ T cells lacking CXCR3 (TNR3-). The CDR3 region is CASSYLGRGDTEAFF.